Below, 9 T cell receptor beta chains from the same sample are listed, as sequenced in a study of spatial heterogeneity in lung cancer. TCRdb reprocessed the 5' RACE reads with MiXCR, giving one entry per CDR3 protein. The sample shows more than 95,000 distinct CDR3 sequences, less than 15% of them seen only once. Time point: blood at routine non-recurrence follow-up after resection. Frozen PBMC, nontumor lung or tumor provided whole RNA, which was sequenced unsorted. The input for sequencing was PBMCs, taken at follow-up. These receptor sequences come from a male donor with early-stage non-small cell lung cancer.

Ten or more counts support this clonotype. The chain recombines TRBV27 with TRBJ2-6, with no clear D. The CDR3 loop spans 14 amino acids. Germline CDR1 MNHEY, CDR2 SMNVEV (reference sequence). Trimming removed 6 bases from V and 4 bases from J, with 10 bases in between. CDR3 DNA sequence: TGTGCCAGCAGACCCCTCTGGGGGGCCAACGTCCTGACTTTC. Translating gives CASRPLWGANVLTF.

This clonotype has a handful of counts. The rearrangement uses TRBV6-5 and TRBJ1-1, with D tentatively TRBD1 (5 bases). Germline CDR1 and CDR2: MNHEY and SVGAGI. This CDR3 has 14 amino acids. V was shortened by 4 bases and J by 5 bases, with 14 bases between the two germline ends. CDR3 nucleotide sequence: TGTGCCAGCAGTTCCCCCCGGGGGGGGACTGAAGCTTTCTTT. It codes for CASSSPRGGTEAFF.

This clonotype has just one count. The chain employs TRBV14 and TRBJ2-5; D possibly uses TRBD1 or TRBD2 (5 bases each). The CDR3 covers 13 residues. Trimming left V 5 bases short and J 7 bases short, with 14 bases between. Germline CDR1 reads SGHDN; CDR2 reads FVKESK. The CDR3 nucleotides are TGTGCCAGCAGCTACACTAGGGGAGCGACCCAGTACTTC. It translates to CASSYTRGATQYF.

The chain carries TRBV3-1 and TRBJ1-6, with a weak D call TRBD1 (5 bases). Germline CDR1 is LGHDT and CDR2 is YNNKEL (reference sequence). The CDR3 spans 14 residues. V gave up 0 bases and J gave up 7 bases, with 7 bases separating them. The CDR3 DNA is TGTGCCAGCAGCCAAGACAGGGTGAATTCACCCCTCCACTTT. Translation: CASSQDRVNSPLHF.

The chain uses TRBV9 and TRBJ1-1; D is undetermined. The CDR3 length is 13 residues. Trimming took 0 bases from V and 3 from J, leaving 6 bases between them. Germline CDR1 and CDR2: SGDLS and YYNGEE. CDR3 nucleotide sequence: TGTGCCAGCAGCGTAGGGGGTTACACTGAAGCTTTCTTT. Residues: CASSVGGYTEAFF.

In this sample, this clonotype turned up many times. This chain uses TRBV4-1 with TRBJ2-2; weak D call: TRBD1 (6 bases). Germline-derived CDR1 and CDR2 are MGHRA and YSYEKL. The ends were cut back, 11 bases at V and 4 bases at J, with 17 bases in the middle. This CDR3 spans 14 amino acids. The DNA for the CDR3 is TGCGCCCTCAGACGGGACACTAGCACCGGGGAGCTGTTTTTT. Residues: CALRRDTSTGELFF.

The chain carries TRBV5-1 and TRBJ1-2; possible D gene TRBD1, 6 bases. The CDR3 totals 16 residues. Germline CDR1 reads SGHRS; CDR2 reads YFSETQ. The ends were cut back, 4 bases at V and 1 base at J, with 17 bases in the middle. The CDR3 nucleotides are TGCGCCAGCAGCCCCTCCTCAGGGGTACTTAACTATGGCTACACCTTC. Protein sequence: CASSPSSGVLNYGYTF. Based on the CDR3 plus reference TRBV5-1 and TRBJ1-2, the full variable domain is KAGVTQTPRYLIKTRGQQVTLSCSPISGHRSVSWYQQTPGQGLQFLFEYFSETQRNKGNFPGRFSGRQFSNSRSEMNVSTLELGDSALYLCASSPSSGVLNYGYTFGSGTRLTVV.

This clonotype was observed a handful of times. The V call is TRBV7-8, the J call TRBJ2-1, with D tentatively TRBD1 or TRBD2 (5 bases each). Germline V gene data show CDR1 as SGHVS and CDR2 as FQNEAQ. The CDR3 extends over 17 amino acids. Trimming pared 0 bases from V and 0 bases from J, leaving 12 bases between. The CDR3 is CASSLAGVPASYNEQFF. The CDR3 DNA is TGTGCCAGCAGCTTAGCGGGGGTCCCCGCCTCCTACAATGAGCAGTTCTTC.

This clonotype was recorded at least ten times. The rearrangement links TRBV7-2 to TRBJ2-7; D call uncertain. Trimming stripped 2 bases from V and 2 bases from J, with 4 bases between. This CDR3 has 12 residues. The germline CDR1 and CDR2 sequences are SGHTA and FQGNSA. The CDR3 DNA reads TGTGCCAGCAGCTTACTAGCCTACGAGCAGTACTTC. Its translation: CASSLLAYEQYF.